This T cell receptor beta chain was retrieved from a study of T cell changes during pregnancy in multiple sclerosis. V lost 0 bases and J lost 4, with 15 bases in between. Germline V gene data show CDR1 as SGDLS and CDR2 as YYNGEE. The CDR3 extends over 16 amino acids. Sequenced by immunoSEQ multiplex PCR; TCRdb stores in-frame clones only, minus some. Among tens of thousands of clones listed, 75% to 95% were seen once. V gene TRBV9 combines with J gene TRBJ2-3, with D unclear. Material: CD4+ T cells from peripheral blood mononuclear cells, obtained before pregnancy. This TCR derives from a female donor with multiple sclerosis, enrolled in a pregnancy study. CDR3 nucleotides: TGTGCCAGCAGCGTAGCGGGTGGTGGGTTTCCAGATACGCAGTATTTT. As protein: CASSVAGGGFPDTQYF.